Described below is a single T cell receptor beta chain sequence and its context. This specimen comes from a study of OX40 agonist ivuxolimab in advanced cancers. This table comes from immunoSEQ multiplex PCR, and its TCRdb copy is limited to in-frame clones, with some not included. In the table there are 35,000 to 50,000 clones, around 83% of which are singletons. Source: CD4+ or CD8+ T cells sorted from blood, taken in a trial of the OX40 agonist ivuxolimab. The TCR sequence derives from an adult with an advanced solid tumor such as melanoma, head and neck, liver or kidney cancer.

CDR3 in DNA: TGTGCCAGCAGCGAGACCGAAGATACGCAGTATTTT. Its translation is CASSETEDTQYF. The V gene is TRBV28, the J gene TRBJ2-3; D is uncertain. V lost 6 bases to trimming and J lost 5 bases, with 9 bases between them. Germline assignment: CDR1 MDHEN and CDR2 SYDVKM. This CDR3 has 12 residues.